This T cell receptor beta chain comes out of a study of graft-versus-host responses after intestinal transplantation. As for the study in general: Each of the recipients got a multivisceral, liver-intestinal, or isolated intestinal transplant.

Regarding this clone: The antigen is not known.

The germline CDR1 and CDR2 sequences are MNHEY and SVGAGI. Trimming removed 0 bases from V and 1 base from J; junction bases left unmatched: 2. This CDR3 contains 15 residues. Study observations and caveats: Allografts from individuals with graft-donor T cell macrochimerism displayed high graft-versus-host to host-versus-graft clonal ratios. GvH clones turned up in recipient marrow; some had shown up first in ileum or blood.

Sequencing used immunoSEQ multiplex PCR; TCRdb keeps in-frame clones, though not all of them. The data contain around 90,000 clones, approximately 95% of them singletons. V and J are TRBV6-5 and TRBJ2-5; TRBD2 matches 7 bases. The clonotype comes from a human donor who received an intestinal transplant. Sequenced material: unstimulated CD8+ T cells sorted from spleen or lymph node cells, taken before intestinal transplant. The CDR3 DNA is TGTGCCAGCAGTTACTCAAGACTAGCCCAAGAGACCCAGTACTTC. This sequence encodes CASSYSRLAQETQYF.